Following are 25 T cell receptor beta chains from one sample sequenced in a study of blood T cell repertoires in COVID-19. Sequencing was performed with immunoSEQ multiplex PCR; in TCRdb, only in-frame clones are kept and a portion is missing. The sample contains a few hundred thousand clones, more than 70% of which appear only once. Sequencing was performed on peripheral blood. These receptors were obtained from a woman aged 25 to 39 who had recovered from COVID-19.

The CDR3, as DNA: TGTGCCAGCAGCTCCCCTAGGGGGGGGACAGGGGAGTCACCCCTCCACTTT. Residues: CASSSPRGGTGESPLHF. This chain uses TRBV7-2 with TRBJ1-6; 10 bases match TRBD1. The CDR3 extends over 17 amino acids. The trim removed 4 bases at V and 10 bases at J, leaving 13 bases unmatched. In germline, CDR1 is SGHTA, CDR2 FQGNSA. Combining the CDR3 with reference TRBV7-2 and TRBJ1-6 gives the whole variable domain GAGVSQSPSNKVTEKGKDVELRCDPISGHTALYWYRQSLGQGLEFLIYFQGNSAPDKSGLPSDRFSAERTGGSVSTLTIQRTQQEDSAVYLCASSSPRGGTGESPLHFGNGTRLTVT.

V usage is TRBV5-6 and J usage is TRBJ1-1, with D tentatively TRBD1 (6 bases). V shed 2 bases and J shed 1 base, with 12 bases lying between them. Germline-derived CDR1 and CDR2 are SGHDT and YYEEEE. This CDR3 is 15 amino acids long. The chain's CDR3 is CASSLGGSRNTEAFF. CDR3 coding DNA: TGTGCCAGCAGCTTAGGGGGTTCCCGGAACACTGAAGCTTTCTTT.

This chain connects TRBV5-4 to TRBJ2-5; 11 bases agree with TRBD2. The CDR3 has 17 amino acids. CDR1 and CDR2 (germline): SGHNT, YYREEE (reference sequence). V shed 0 bases and J 4 bases; nucleotides not matched to a gene: 8. The CDR3 sequence: CASSLGTSGGLGETQYF. The CDR3 DNA sequence: TGTGCCAGCAGCTTGGGAACTAGCGGGGGTCTCGGAGAGACCCAGTACTTC.

This rearrangement joins TRBV7-2 to TRBJ2-3, with 9 bases lining up with TRBD2. CDR3 size: 17 residues. V lost 1 base and J lost 1; bases outside the gene matches: 6. Germline CDR1 SGHTA, CDR2 FQGNSA. The CDR3 spells CASSLGRAGGGTDTQYF. The CDR3 region has the DNA TGTGCCAGCAGCTTAGGGCGCGCGGGGGGGGGCACAGATACGCAGTATTTT.

V usage is TRBV6-5 and J usage is TRBJ1-4; D might be TRBD1 (6 bases). This CDR3 region has 14 residues. Germline V gene sequence: CDR1 MNHEY, CDR2 SVGAGI. Trimming left V 6 bases short and J 4 bases short, with 12 bases between. CDR3 protein: CASSPTGFNEKLFF. As DNA, the CDR3 is TGTGCCAGCAGCCCCACAGGGTTTAATGAAAAACTGTTTTTT.

Comment on this clone: Other nucleotide sequences from this sample produce the same CDR3. The chain has TRBV18 and TRBJ2-5, with a tentative D call TRBD1 (5 bases). CDR3 length: 13 amino acids. Germline CDR1 KGHSH, CDR2 LQKENI. The V and J ends lost 3 bases and 5 bases respectively, with 10 bases between them. CDR3 region: CASSPPGLETQYF. The DNA of the CDR3 is TGTGCCAGCTCACCCCCAGGGCTGGAGACCCAGTACTTC.

CDR3: CASSLYTGELFF. Written as DNA, the CDR3 is TGTGCCAGCAGTCTTTACACCGGGGAGCTGTTTTTT. This sequence joins TRBV2 and TRBJ2-2; no reliable D call. Looked up from germline, CDR1 is SNHLY and CDR2 is FYNNEI. Trimming shortened V by 5 bases and J by 3 bases, and 4 bases separated the two germline ends. The CDR3 is made up of 12 amino acids.

This chain joins TRBV20-1 and TRBJ2-3; 8 nucleotides match TRBD2. The CDR3 runs to 14 residues. The J segment lost 4 bases and the V segment lost 3 bases, leaving 6 bases of the junction unmatched. In germline, CDR1 is DFQATT, CDR2 SNEGSKA (reference sequence). CDR3 loop: CSASLAGGPDTQYF. CDR3 coding DNA: TGCAGTGCTAGTTTGGCGGGGGGCCCAGATACGCAGTATTTT.

J is TRBJ1-6 and V is TRBV2; D is possibly TRBD1 (6 bases). Germline V gives CDR1 SNHLY, CDR2 FYNNEI. The CDR3 has 14 amino acids. V was clipped by 7 bases and J by 10 bases, with 17 bases between them. CDR3 DNA sequence: TGTGCCAGCAAAATCACAGGGAGAGACTCACCCCTCCACTTT. Protein product: CASKITGRDSPLHF.

V usage is TRBV21-1 and J usage is TRBJ1-6. TRBV21-1 is a pseudogene locus. The CDR3 loop spans 15 amino acids. The CDR3: CASSIPGLYNSPLHF. The CDR3 DNA reads as TGTGCCAGCAGCATCCCAGGACTCTATAATTCACCCCTCCACTTT.

The chain couples TRBV7-2 to TRBJ2-7, with 11 bases identical to TRBD2. The germline V gene encodes CDR1 SGHTA and CDR2 FQGNSA. The CDR3 has 15 amino acids. V gave up 5 bases and J gave up 1 base; unmatched junction bases: 4. The CDR3 DNA follows: TGTGCCAGCAGCGCGCGACTAGCGGGGTCCTACGAGCAGTACTTC. As protein: CASSARLAGSYEQYF.

The chain couples TRBV29-1 to TRBJ1-4; TRBD1 matches 9 bases. The CDR3 consists of 13 residues. J gave up 7 bases and V 6 bases, and 6 bases lay outside the gene matches. Germline-derived CDR1 and CDR2 are SQVTM and ANQGSEA. CDR3 sequence: CSVQGQGFEKLFF. CDR3 nucleotides: TGCAGCGTACAAGGACAGGGGTTTGAAAAACTGTTTTTT. Looking up the rest from reference TRBV29-1 and TRBJ1-4 gives the full variable domain: SAVISQKPSRDICQRGTSLTIQCQVDSQVTMMFWYRQQPGQSLTLIATANQGSEATYESGFVIDKFPISRPNLTFSTLTVSNMSPEDSSIYLCSVQGQGFEKLFFGSGTQLSVL.

The chain recombines TRBV6-1 with TRBJ1-1; D is undetermined. The germline gives CDR1 MNHNS, CDR2 SASEGT. Trimming removed 1 base at V and 4 bases at J, with 19 bases between. CDR3 size: 17 residues. The CDR3 is CASSEEGWTNRPTEAFF. The CDR3 nucleotides are TGTGCCAGCAGTGAAGAGGGATGGACTAATCGGCCCACTGAAGCTTTCTTT.

This chain links TRBV3-1 (or the pseudogene TRBV3-2) with TRBJ2-7; D remains unclear. The CDR3 has 11 amino acids. V was pared by 5 bases and J by 2 bases, with 4 bases between. Looked up from germline, CDR1 is LGHDT and CDR2 is YNNKEL (reference sequence). This chain's CDR3 is CASSNTYEQYF. As DNA, the CDR3 is TGTGCCAGCAGCAACACCTACGAGCAGTACTTC.

This clone was observed a few times. The V call is TRBV19, the J call TRBJ2-7; the D gene is possibly TRBD1 (5 bases). Germline loops: CDR1 LNHDA, CDR2 SQIVND (reference sequence). CDR3 length: 14 amino acids. The V and J ends lost 5 bases and 2 bases respectively, with 13 bases between them. Here the CDR3 DNA reads TGTGCCAGTAGTTACACCAGGGAAACCTACGAGCAGTACTTC. As protein: CASSYTRETYEQYF.

This clone occurred once. The junction does not match germline at one end; this may be a read error. The chain carries TRBV7-9 and TRBJ1-1; TRBD1 is a possible D gene (6 bases). Looked up from germline, CDR1 is SEHNR and CDR2 is FQNEAQ (reference sequence). The CDR3 totals 14 residues. The CDR3 region is CASSLVDRVRSFIF. The CDR3 nucleotides are TGTGCCAGCAGCTTAGTGGACAGAGTAAGAAGCTTTATCTTT. The variable domain in full, completed from reference TRBV7-9 and TRBJ1-1, reads DTGVSQNPRHKITKRGQNVTFRCDPISEHNRLYWYRQTLGQGPEFLTYFQNEAQLEKSRLLSDRFSAERPKGSFSTLEIQRTEQGDSAMYLCASSLVDRVRSFIFGQGTRLTVV.

The rearrangement links TRBV11-3 to TRBJ2-6, with 7 bases aligning to TRBD2. V shed 5 bases and J 0 bases; nucleotides not matched to a gene: 7. This CDR3 is built from 17 residues. Germline values: CDR1 SGHNT, CDR2 YENEEA. The CDR3 bases are TGTGCCAGCAGCCCTGGCGGGGGTTACTCTGGGGCCAACGTCCTGACTTTC. It encodes CASSPGGGYSGANVLTF.

The chain recombines TRBV4-2 with TRBJ2-1; the match to TRBD2 covers 9 bases. Germline assignment: CDR1 LGHNA and CDR2 YNFKEQ. The CDR3 has 15 residues. V was clipped by 4 bases and J by 9 bases; unmatched bases: 10. CDR3 coding DNA: TGTGCCAGCAGCCCCATCGGGACTAGCCGTGCTGAGCAGTTCTTC. Its translation is CASSPIGTSRAEQFF.

This chain connects TRBV18 to TRBJ2-1; 14 nucleotides match TRBD2. The germline V gene encodes CDR1 KGHSH and CDR2 LQKENI. The CDR3 has 15 residues. The trim removed 3 bases at V and 7 bases at J, leaving 2 bases unmatched. The CDR3 nucleotides are TGTGCCAGCTCACCGACTAGCGGGGGGGCGAATGAGCAGTTCTTC. It is translated as CASSPTSGGANEQFF.

The rearrangement uses TRBV28 and TRBJ2-7; tentative D call: TRBD2 (6 bases). With 7 bases removed from V and 3 bases from J, the gap between germline ends came to 19 bases. This CDR3 is 15 amino acids long. In germline, CDR1 is MDHEN, CDR2 SYDVKM. CDR3 amino acids: CASKAGRIPHYEQYF. The DNA of the CDR3 is TGTGCCAGCAAGGCAGGGAGGATCCCCCACTACGAGCAGTACTTC.

The CDR3 DNA is TGTGCCAGCAGTTTGAACAGGGGGGAAGCTTTCTTT. It translates to CASSLNRGEAFF. The genes are TRBV28 and TRBJ1-1; 8 nucleotides agree with TRBD1. Looked up from germline, CDR1 is MDHEN and CDR2 is SYDVKM. V gave up 3 bases and J gave up 8 bases; unmatched junction bases: 2. This CDR3 is built from 12 residues. The full variable domain, its missing parts supplied by reference TRBV28 and TRBJ1-1, is DVKVTQSSRYLVKRTGEKVFLECVQDMDHENMFWYRQDPGLGLRLIYFSYDVKMKEKGDIPEGYSVSREKKERFSLILESASTNQTSMYLCASSLNRGEAFFGQGTRLTVV.

The rearrangement joins TRBV27 to TRBJ2-7; TRBD1 matches at 10 bases. The length of the CDR3 is 17 residues. Germline loops: CDR1 MNHEY, CDR2 SMNVEV (reference sequence). Trimming at V came to 3 bases and at J to 4 bases, leaving 12 bases not matched to a gene. CDR3 amino acids: CASSFRIPGTGDYEQYF. The CDR3 nucleotides are TGTGCCAGCAGTTTCCGCATTCCCGGGACAGGGGATTACGAGCAGTACTTC.

This clone was picked up one time. The genes are TRBV11-2 and TRBJ2-7; D remains unclear. CDR1 is SGHAT and CDR2 is FQNNGV in the germline V gene. The CDR3 covers 14 residues. Trimming took 4 bases from V and 0 from J, leaving 10 bases between them. CDR3 nucleotide sequence: TGTGCCAGCAGCTCGACACCCAGCTCCTACGAGCAGTACTTC. Translating gives CASSSTPSSYEQYF.

The chain is built from TRBV5-5 and TRBJ2-1; 8 positions agree with TRBD2. Germline V CDR1 and CDR2: SGHKS, YYEKEE (reference sequence). The CDR3 has 14 amino acids. V lost 3 bases, J lost 10 bases, and 9 bases stayed unmatched. The CDR3 region has the DNA TGTGCCAGCAGCTCCACGGCGGGGGGTCGGGAGCAGTTCTTC. Amino acid sequence: CASSSTAGGREQFF.

This chain connects TRBV6-2 or TRBV6-3 to TRBJ2-7; D is perhaps TRBD2 (5 bases). The CDR3 has 15 residues. Germline V lookup: CDR1 MNHEY, CDR2 SVGEGT. V lost 0 bases and J lost 2, with 11 bases in between. The CDR3 nucleotides read TGTGCCAGCAGTTACTCGACCACTAGAGCCTACGAGCAGTACTTC. Amino acid sequence: CASSYSTTRAYEQYF.